The clone carrying this TCR beta chain was detected only a few times. Antigen: not known. The entry originates in a study of T-cell memory formation after mild COVID-19. Broader study findings: Second-wave clones peaking on day 37 lacked confirmed SARS-CoV-2 specificity. Later expanders leaned CD4+, whereas clones that contracted between day 15 and 85 were balanced CD4/CD8.

The 5'RACE method, run with constant-segment primers, produced TCR alpha and TCR beta cDNA libraries (carrying sample barcodes and UMIs). TCRdb redid the calling of the 5' RACE reads with MiXCR, one entry per CDR3 protein. Found here are about 450,000 distinct CDR3 sequences, under 25% of them singletons; the top ten hold under 15%. The CDR3 sequence is 15 residues long. The germline V gene has CDR1 SGHRS and CDR2 YFSETQ. Trimming left V 0 bases short and J 4 bases short, with 11 bases between. V usage is TRBV5-1 and J usage is TRBJ2-1, with no clear D. The specimen was PBMCs or a T cell subset sorted from them (not recorded which). The TCR comes from an adult woman who had mild COVID-19 (a few samples of this study predate the infection). Cell type and time point are not known. The CDR3 nucleotides are TGCGCCAGCAGCTTGGCCCACGAGAGATACAATGAGCAGTTCTTC. Translating it yields CASSLAHERYNEQFF.